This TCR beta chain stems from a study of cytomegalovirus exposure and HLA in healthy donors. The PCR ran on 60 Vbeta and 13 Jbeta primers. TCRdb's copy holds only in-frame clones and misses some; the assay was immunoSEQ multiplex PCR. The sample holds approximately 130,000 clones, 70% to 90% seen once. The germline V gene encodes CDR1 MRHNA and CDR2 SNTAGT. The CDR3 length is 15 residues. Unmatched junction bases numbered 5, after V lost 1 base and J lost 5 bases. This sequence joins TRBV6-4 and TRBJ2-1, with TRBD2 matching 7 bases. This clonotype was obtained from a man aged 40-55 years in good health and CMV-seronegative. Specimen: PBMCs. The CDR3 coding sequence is TGTGCCAGCAGTGACTTCGCGGGGGACCACAATGAGCAGTTCTTC. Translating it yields CASSDFAGDHNEQFF.